This entry describes one T cell receptor (beta chain). This entry belongs to a study of technical replicates of blood from a handful of donors. Method: immunoSEQ multiplex PCR; TCRdb's copy keeps in-frame clones and lacks some. In the table there are 75,000 to 90,000 clones, around 90% of which are singletons. CDR1 is SGDLS, CDR2 YYNGEE, per germline. The CDR3 is made up of 15 amino acids. V lost 0 bases to trimming and J lost 5 bases; unmatched junction nucleotides: 5. Sequenced sample: T cells isolated from PBMCs. The origin of this receptor is a human donor in good health. V is TRBV9 and J is TRBJ1-5; 7 nucleotides line up with TRBD1. In DNA, the CDR3 is TGTGCCAGCAGCGTAGATGGCAGGGGGGATCAGCCCCAGCATTTT. It translates to CASSVDGRGDQPQHF.